This is a list of T cell receptor beta chains from one sample in a study of early T cells in non-severe SARS-CoV-2 infection. A single record per CDR3 protein comes from TCRdb applying MiXCR to the 5' RACE reads. Altogether tens of thousands of distinct CDR3 sequences are present, around 12% being singletons, with the ten largest covering 2.5% to 3.5%. Sequenced here: whole blood, sampled at baseline. The receptors were sampled from an adult who was a healthcare worker with PCR-confirmed SARS-CoV-2 infection or an uninfected control (not recorded which). The CDR3 runs from the conserved cysteine through the conserved F or W.

v_gene,CDR3aa
TRBV28,CAIHDGQLTDTQYF
TRBV7-2,CASSFRGQGSYEQYF
TRBV7-6,CASSLVGGVGTDTQYF
TRBV29-1,CSVEEHRFRVANEKLFF
TRBV28,CVSSRPSGDSYEQYF
TRBV14,CASSSGAGGYEQYF
TRBV5-5,CASSLEGNFKQPQHF
TRBV18,CASSPWAYRYNEQFF
TRBV7-2,CASSLSAVGRTGELFF
TRBV2,CATGEGRGSYGYTF
TRBV9,CASSPRLELGQFF
TRBV29-1,CSVEVIERNTEVFF
TRBV7-6,CASSRTAFYGYTF
TRBV18,CASSPRGGRRGTEAFF
TRBV4-2,CASSQDLDTGGNF
TRBV10-2,CASSERYNEQFF
TRBV2,CASSESSGEDNEQFF
TRBV4-2,CASSEEVQSATQYF
TRBV15,CATSRGFGYGYTF
TRBV12-3/TRBV12-4,CASSSQGVPGYTF
TRBV7-9,CASSLVGAGGSAFF
TRBV20-1,CSARDLPGNGYTF
TRBV10-3,CAISESQLTSTDTQYF
TRBV29-1,CSVQAGAFSYEQYF
TRBV18,CASSPGQGTYNEQFF
TRBV5-1,CASSARQGGGYTF
TRBV4-1,CASSQTPIADTQYF
TRBV5-1,CASSRTGVGEKLFF
TRBV28,CASSSPRGGTDTQYF
TRBV12-3/TRBV12-4,CASRAEISNQPQHF
TRBV5-1,CASSRRTGGEETQYF
TRBV28,CASSPLGGAQTEAFF
TRBV6-2/TRBV6-3,CASSSSGGYTDTQYF
TRBV29-1,CSVVGGTSYEQYF
TRBV28,CASSFMGSTGELFF
TRBV12-3/TRBV12-4,CASSPDTYYEQYF
TRBV20-1,CSAKPRTNSPLHF
TRBV18,CASTGGSRDIQYF
TRBV4-3,CASSSARGNTIYF
TRBV27,CASSRRPGDNQPQRF
TRBV6-5,CASSRGTSGGSDTQYF
TRBV7-2,CASNQGANTGELFF
TRBV7-7,CASSFRRNTEAFF
TRBV5-1,CASSLGPKQGGELFF
TRBV2,CASSGGQGVEGYTF
TRBV7-2,CASSRGGAVETQYF
TRBV7-9,CASSVYATNEKLFF
TRBV12-3/TRBV12-4,CASSLGRYNEQFF
TRBV5-1,CASSLTRGITEAFF
TRBV27,CASGHWNQNTGELFF
TRBV7-9,CASSLATGGEKLFF
TRBV5-4,CASSWDTSGGPQYF
TRBV28,CASSLHSGGADTQYF